This TCR beta chain stems from a study of cytomegalovirus exposure and HLA in healthy donors. Study as a whole: The same platform as the approximately 670 first-cohort repertoires was used for the 120 validation repertoires, a later analysis reported. Study-wide findings and caveats: Cytomegalovirus association was assigned to approximately 160 TCR beta chains. Subsequent analysis showed first-cohort TCR clusters tending to co-occur in 120 or so validation repertoires.

Germline lookup yields CDR1 MDHEN and CDR2 SYDVKM. The CDR3 sequence is 16 residues long. V lost 3 bases to trimming and J lost 1 base; unmatched junction nucleotides: 9. Method: immunoSEQ multiplex PCR; TCRdb's copy keeps in-frame clones and lacks some. The sample holds 200,000 or so clones, roughly 84% seen once. Turning to this clone: Antigen specificity is unknown.

Sample: PBMCs. The gene calls are TRBV28 and TRBJ2-7, with 7 nucleotides matching TRBD1. This clonotype was obtained from a woman in her late teens or twenties in good health and CMV-seropositive. DNA for the CDR3: TGTGCCAGCAGTTTTTCTAATACAGGGGTTTCCTACGAGCAGTACTTC. It translates to CASSFSNTGVSYEQYF. Full variable domain (rest looked up from reference TRBV28 and TRBJ2-7): DVKVTQSSRYLVKRTGEKVFLECVQDMDHENMFWYRQDPGLGLRLIYFSYDVKMKEKGDIPEGYSVSREKKERFSLILESASTNQTSMYLCASSFSNTGVSYEQYFGPGTRLTVT.